A single sample gave rise to the 29 T cell receptor beta chains below, sequenced in a study of OX40 agonist ivuxolimab in advanced cancers. Clones were sequenced by immunoSEQ multiplex PCR, and TCRdb holds only the in-frame ones, with some missing. The sample includes tens of thousands of clones, about 90% seen only once; the top ten take roughly 4.1%. The sequences come from CD4+ or CD8+ T cells sorted from blood, collected in a trial of the OX40 agonist ivuxolimab. The receptor set was obtained from an adult with an advanced solid tumor such as melanoma, head and neck, liver or kidney cancer.

The chain carries TRBV4-3 and TRBJ2-7; perhaps TRBD2 as D (6 bases). The germline V gene encodes CDR1 LGHNA and CDR2 YSLEER. V was clipped by 0 bases and J by 0 bases, with 9 bases between them. The CDR3 extends over 15 amino acids. The chain's CDR3 is CASSQDGGNSYEQYF. DNA of the CDR3: TGCGCCAGCAGCCAAGATGGCGGGAACTCCTACGAGCAGTACTTC.

This chain links TRBV29-1 with TRBJ1-2; no clear D gene. The CDR3 sequence is 12 residues long. Germline lookup yields CDR1 SQVTM and CDR2 ANQGSEA. Trimming shortened V by 4 bases and J by 7 bases, and 13 bases separated the two germline ends. DNA for the CDR3: TGCAGCGTTGTGCGGGCCGTTTCTGGCTACACCTTC. Translated: CSVVRAVSGYTF.

CDR3 sequence: CAISARGAGRGATNEKLFF. The CDR3, as DNA: TGTGCCATCAGTGCGCGAGGGGCAGGGCGCGGGGCGACTAATGAAAAACTGTTTTTT. This chain links TRBV10-3 with TRBJ1-4, with D tentatively TRBD1 (5 bases). V dropped 4 bases and J dropped 2 bases, with 23 bases sitting between them. From germline, CDR1 is ENHRY and CDR2 SYGVKD. The CDR3 contains 19 residues.

The chain couples TRBV7-6 to TRBJ2-2; D is tentatively TRBD1 or TRBD2 (6 bases each). CDR1 is SGHVS, CDR2 FNYEAQ, per germline. CDR3 length: 17 amino acids. Trimming shortened V by 1 base and J by 4 bases, and 16 bases separated the two germline ends. This CDR3 reads CASSLGSRGAGTGELFF. The CDR3 DNA reads TGTGCCAGCAGCTTAGGTTCAAGGGGGGCTGGCACCGGGGAGCTGTTTTTT.

This clone is a singleton in its sample. The chain couples TRBV28 to TRBJ1-4; 7 positions agree with TRBD1. J gave up 5 bases and V 6 bases, and 9 bases lay outside the gene matches. This CDR3 region has 15 residues. Germline CDR1 reads MDHEN; CDR2 reads SYDVKM. As DNA, the CDR3 is TGTGCCAGCAGACATGGGACAGCAAAGAATGAAAAACTGTTTTTT. Translation gives CASRHGTAKNEKLFF.

This clone came up once. The chain couples TRBV5-6 to TRBJ2-7; TRBD2 aligns across 15 bases. CDR1 and CDR2 from the germline V gene are SGHDT and YYEEEE. After removal of 0 bases from V and 5 bases from J, the junction contained 3 bases not matched to a gene. This CDR3 has 16 amino acids. CDR3 loop: CASSLVGLAGGDEQYF. Here the CDR3 DNA reads TGTGCCAGCAGCTTGGTTGGACTAGCGGGAGGGGACGAGCAGTACTTC.

Only a few counts were recorded for this clone. This rearrangement joins TRBV7-9 to TRBJ1-2; D ambiguous. CDR1 and CDR2 from the germline V gene are SEHNR and FQNEAQ (reference sequence). The CDR3 is 11 residues long. The V and J ends lost 1 base and 10 bases respectively, with 7 bases between them. The DNA of the CDR3 is TGTGCCAGCAGCTTAGGGGGTGTCTACACCTTC. This gives the protein CASSLGGVYTF.

The J gene is TRBJ1-1, the V gene TRBV2; TRBD1 is a possible D gene (6 bases). Trimming cost V 7 bases and J 8 bases, with 14 bases left between them. Germline values: CDR1 SNHLY, CDR2 FYNNEI. The CDR3 is made up of 12 amino acids. The CDR3 sequence is CASNDAGAEAFF. In DNA, the CDR3 is TGTGCCAGCAATGATGCGGGGGCCGAAGCTTTCTTT.

This clone was picked up one time. The chain employs TRBV18 and TRBJ2-1, with D maybe TRBD2 (6 bases). The CDR3 totals 15 residues. Germline CDR1 and CDR2: KGHSH and LQKENI. V was pared by 3 bases and J by 4 bases, with 13 bases between. The CDR3 DNA follows: TGTGCCAGCTCACCGTCGGAGGAGGGGTACAATGAGCAGTTCTTC. It translates to CASSPSEEGYNEQFF.

The rearrangement links TRBV1 to TRBJ2-7; the table's D call TRBD2 went unverified against the DNA. TRBV1 is marked as a pseudogene. The CDR3 is 13 amino acids. The CDR3 DNA sequence: TGCACCAGATCGGGTATAGCGGGTTACGAGCAGTACGTC. Translating gives CTRSGIAGYEQYV.

The chain has TRBV6-5 and TRBJ2-7; TRBD1 matches 10 bases. Losses at the gene ends were 5 bases for V and 6 bases for J; bases not matched to a gene: 4. The germline CDR1 and CDR2 sequences are MNHEY and SVGAGI. The CDR3 runs 13 residues. The DNA for the CDR3 is TGTGCCAGCAGTCCCGGGACAGGGGTCGAGCAGTACTTC. Translation gives CASSPGTGVEQYF.

This chain joins TRBV4-1 and TRBJ1-2; D not certain. CDR1 is MGHRA and CDR2 is YSYEKL in the germline V gene. V was clipped by 0 bases and J by 4 bases, with 21 bases between them. CDR3 length: 18 amino acids. CDR3 sequence reads: CASSQDWANYLQIYGYTF. CDR3 in DNA: TGCGCCAGCAGCCAAGATTGGGCAAATTACCTGCAGATCTATGGCTACACCTTC.

The rearrangement joins TRBV5-4 to TRBJ1-3; the D gene is possibly TRBD1 (5 bases). Germline V lookup: CDR1 SGHNT, CDR2 YYREEE (reference sequence). V lost 3 bases and J lost 0, with 7 bases in between. This CDR3 has 14 amino acids. CDR3 in DNA: TGTGCCAGCAGCTGGGGCAACTCTGGAAACACCATATATTTT. Its translation: CASSWGNSGNTIYF.

The chain is built from TRBV13 and TRBJ2-3; 16 bases are shared with TRBD2. The V gene end was trimmed by 4 bases and the J gene end by 3 bases; junction bases not matched to a gene: 13. This CDR3 contains 20 residues. CDR1 PRHDT and CDR2 FYEKMQ come from the germline V gene (reference sequence). CDR3 nucleotide sequence: TGTGCCAGCAGCTCCTACACCGGGACTAGCGGGGGGGCCATTACAGATACGCAGTATTTT. The encoded protein is CASSSYTGTSGGAITDTQYF.

J is TRBJ2-7 and V is TRBV27, with D unresolved. Germline lookup yields CDR1 MNHEY and CDR2 SMNVEV (reference sequence). The CDR3 is 13 residues long. Trimming pared 3 bases from V and 6 bases from J, leaving 12 bases between. The CDR3 DNA is TGTGCCAGCAGTTTTAACGTTCCGGGCGAGCAGTACTTC. Translation gives CASSFNVPGEQYF.

The rearrangement uses TRBV19 and TRBJ1-5; D uncertain. From germline, CDR1 is LNHDA and CDR2 SQIVND (reference sequence). The V and J ends lost 2 bases and 7 bases respectively, with 9 bases between them. The CDR3 spans 13 residues. The CDR3 nucleotides are TGTGCCAGTAGTATAATCGGCGGGCAGCCCCAGCATTTT. Its protein is CASSIIGGQPQHF.

This chain connects TRBV4-3 to TRBJ1-5; D uncertain. Trimming removed 3 bases from V and 4 bases from J, with 13 bases in between. Germline loops: CDR1 LGHNA, CDR2 YSLEER. CDR3 length: 15 residues. The CDR3: CASSQDYTGNQPQHF. CDR3 bases: TGCGCCAGCAGCCAGGATTACACGGGAAATCAGCCCCAGCATTTT.

The chain's CDR3 is CASSQGQYGGRGEKLFF. The CDR3 region has the DNA TGTGCCAGCAGCCAAGGACAATATGGGGGGCGAGGTGAAAAACTGTTTTTT. The rearrangement joins TRBV16 to TRBJ1-4, with D maybe TRBD1 (6 bases). Trimming stripped 2 bases from V and 7 bases from J, with 20 bases between. Germline assignment: CDR1 KGHSY and CDR2 FQNENV. The CDR3 is 17 amino acids. Drawing the rest from reference TRBV16 and TRBJ1-4, the complete variable domain is GEEVAQTPKHLVRGEGQKAKLYCAPIKGHSYVFWYQQVLKNEFKFLISFQNENVFDETGMPKERFSAKCLPNSPCSLEIQATKLEDSAVYFCASSQGQYGGRGEKLFFGSGTQLSVL.

The chain couples TRBV7-9 to TRBJ1-1, with D unclear. The CDR3 is 12 amino acids. Between the trimmed V and J ends, which lost 5 bases and 7 bases, there was a span of 11 bases. CDR1 and CDR2 from the germline V gene are SEHNR and FQNEAQ (reference sequence). CDR3 bases: TGTGCCAGCAGCCATAGTCTGCTTGAAGCTTTCTTT. This encodes CASSHSLLEAFF.

The chain carries TRBV15 and TRBJ1-5, with D hard to call. The V end lost 0 bases, the J end lost 0 bases, and 12 bases lay between the germline ends. Germline V gene sequence: CDR1 LNHNV, CDR2 YYDKDF (reference sequence). The CDR3 is 17 amino acids. CDR3 residues: CATSRDWASTSNQPQHF. As DNA, the CDR3 is TGTGCCACCAGCAGAGATTGGGCCTCCACTAGCAATCAGCCCCAGCATTTT.

The V and J genes are TRBV5-4 and TRBJ2-7, with 8 bases aligning to TRBD2. CDR1 and CDR2 from the germline V gene are SGHNT and YYREEE (reference sequence). This CDR3 spans 15 amino acids. With V trimmed by 4 bases and J by 3 bases, 9 bases remained unmatched. CDR3 nucleotides: TGTGCCAGCAGCCTGACGGGAGGGGGGGACTACGAGCAGTACTTC. Encoded protein: CASSLTGGGDYEQYF.

This clone appeared once. The chain carries TRBV6-6 and TRBJ1-2; 7 bases map to TRBD1. V was pared by 2 bases and J by 4 bases, with 4 bases of the junction left unmatched. The CDR3 consists of 14 residues. Germline-derived CDR1 and CDR2 are MNHNY and SVGAGI (reference sequence). The CDR3 is CASSYNSGGYGYTF. DNA for the CDR3: TGTGCCAGCAGTTACAATTCAGGGGGCTATGGCTACACCTTC.

The rearrangement joins TRBV4-1 to TRBJ1-4, with D possibly TRBD1 on 5 matching bases. Germline V gene sequence: CDR1 MGHRA, CDR2 YSYEKL. The CDR3 totals 15 residues. V shed 1 base and J shed 8 bases, with 14 bases lying between them. CDR3 region: CASSQGARDWEKLFF. The CDR3 nucleotides are TGCGCCAGCAGCCAAGGGGCCAGGGACTGGGAAAAACTGTTTTTT.

V gene TRBV9 combines with J gene TRBJ2-1, with TRBD1 identical over 8 bases. Germline V lookup: CDR1 SGDLS, CDR2 YYNGEE. The CDR3 loop spans 17 amino acids. Trimming took 0 bases from V and 2 from J; bases not matched to a gene: 7. The CDR3 region is CASSVAGQVVAYNEQFF. As DNA, the CDR3 is TGTGCCAGCAGCGTAGCGGGACAGGTCGTTGCCTACAATGAGCAGTTCTTC.

The chain carries TRBV11-1 and TRBJ1-1; D ambiguous. The CDR3 spans 12 residues. Between the trimmed V and J ends, which lost 3 bases and 4 bases, there was a span of 6 bases. Germline CDR1 and CDR2: SGHAT and FQDESV (reference sequence). The chain's CDR3 is CASSFYSTEAFF. The CDR3 nucleotides read TGTGCCAGCAGCTTCTACAGCACTGAAGCTTTCTTT.

The chain has TRBV19 and TRBJ2-6, with unresolved D. Trimming took off 3 bases at V and 3 bases at J, with 9 bases between the two ends. Germline CDR1 and CDR2: LNHDA and SQIVND (reference sequence). The CDR3 has 15 residues. The CDR3 is CASSIGDLGANVLTF. In DNA, the CDR3 is TGTGCCAGTAGTATTGGGGATCTTGGGGCCAACGTCCTGACTTTC.

The chain is built from TRBV10-3 and TRBJ2-3, with 10 bases aligning to TRBD2. Germline V gene sequence: CDR1 ENHRY, CDR2 SYGVKD. The CDR3 is 16 residues long. The J segment lost 3 bases and the V segment lost 6 bases, leaving 9 bases of the junction unmatched. In nucleotides, the CDR3 is TGTGCCATCAGCGGCGAGCGGGAGGGGTGGACAGATACGCAGTATTTT. Protein product: CAISGEREGWTDTQYF.

The V gene is TRBV27, the J gene TRBJ1-2; D remains unclear. Germline V gene data show CDR1 as MNHEY and CDR2 as SMNVEV (reference sequence). Between the trimmed V and J ends, which lost 5 bases and 4 bases, there was a span of 11 bases. This CDR3 is 13 amino acids long. CDR3 DNA sequence: TGTGCCAGCAGTCCAAATGTGGGCTATGGCTACACCTTC. Translated, it gives CASSPNVGYGYTF.

V gene TRBV4-2 combines with J gene TRBJ2-3, with 12 bases fitting TRBD2. The V segment lost 0 bases and the J segment 9 bases; nucleotides outside the gene matches: 13. Germline V gives CDR1 LGHNA, CDR2 YNFKEQ. CDR3 length: 18 residues. Here the CDR3 reads CASSQEWSLAGGMRTQYF. CDR3 in DNA: TGTGCCAGCAGCCAAGAATGGTCCCTAGCGGGAGGGATGAGGACGCAGTATTTT.